The rows below give T cell receptor beta chains drawn from one sample of a study of graft-versus-host responses after intestinal transplantation. The assay was immunoSEQ multiplex PCR, and TCRdb's table has in-frame clones only and misses some. The table has some 85,000 clones, 85% to 95% seen once. Antigen specificity for these receptors is unknown. Source: unstimulated CD8+ T cells sorted from spleen or lymph node cells, taken before transplant. Source of these receptors: a human donor who was the organ donor for an intestinal transplant. The CDR3 runs from the conserved cysteine through the conserved F or W. D genes are given only for firm matches. Some rows have no size entry. The others give once, few or many, or a class for an expanded clone.

J gene,D gene,V gene,clone size,CDR3 DNA,CDR3 protein
TRBJ2-1,TRBD1,TRBV29-1,.,TGCAGCGTTCCAAACCCGGGACAGGGCTACAATGAGCAGTTCTTC,CSVPNPGQGYNEQFF
TRBJ2-3,TRBD1,TRBV27,.,TGTGCCAGCAGTTTACCCCCGCGGACAGGGGGCAATGGTACGCAGTATTTT,CASSLPPRTGGNGTQYF
TRBJ2-1,.,TRBV29-1,.,TGCAGCGTTGAAGATCCGGAGCGGACCTCCTACAATGAGCAGTTCTTC,CSVEDPERTSYNEQFF
TRBJ2-5,TRBD1,TRBV4-1,once,TGCGCCAGCAGCCAGAAGATCCCCGGACAGGGATGGGAGACCCAGTACTTC,CASSQKIPGQGWETQYF
TRBJ2-1,TRBD2,TRBV4-3,.,TGCGCCAGCAGCCACACTAGCGGGGTCTACAATGAGCAGTTCTTC,CASSHTSGVYNEQFF
TRBJ1-5,.,TRBV18,.,TGTGCCAGCTCACCGGTTCAGATCAATCAGCCCCAGCATTTT,CASSPVQINQPQHF
TRBJ1-2,TRBD1,TRBV9,.,TGTGCCAGTACGGGACAGGACCCCTATGGCTACACCTTC,CASTGQDPYGYTF
TRBJ1-1,.,TRBV7-9,.,TGTGCCAGCAGCTTATACGACAAAGAGAACACTGAAGCTTTCTTT,CASSLYDKENTEAFF
TRBJ2-7,.,TRBV6-5,once,TGTGCCAGCAGTTACGTGGGACTTACGGACGAGCAGTACTTC,CASSYVGLTDEQYF
TRBJ2-7,.,TRBV5-5,.,TGTGCCAGCAGCTTGTCGGGCACCGGCGGGTACGAGCAGTACTTC,CASSLSGTGGYEQYF
TRBJ2-7,.,TRBV10-3,few,TGTGCCATCAGGGGGCGGGGGCGCGGGCCCTACGAGCAGTACTTC,CAIRGRGRGPYEQYF
TRBJ1-5,.,TRBV9,.,TGTGCCAGCAGCCCCTATAGCAATCAGCCCCAGCATTTT,CASSPYSNQPQHF
TRBJ2-3,TRBD2,TRBV9,.,TGTGCCAGCAGCCCCCGGCTAGCGGGGGCGGTAGATACGCAGTATTTT,CASSPRLAGAVDTQYF
TRBJ2-2,.,TRBV25-1,.,TGTGCCAGCAGTGAGGGCGGGTGGACCGGGGAGCTGTTTTTT,CASSEGGWTGELFF
TRBJ2-7,TRBD2,TRBV4-2,.,TGTGCCAGCAGCCAAGGTCTTGGGACTAGCTACGAGCAGTACTTC,CASSQGLGTSYEQYF
TRBJ2-3,.,TRBV28,.,TGTGCCAGCAGTTTATTCTTGGACGCCGCGGAGGAATCGCAGTATTTT,CASSLFLDAAEESQYF
TRBJ1-1,.,TRBV7-9,.,TGTGCCAGCAGCACCGGGACAAGCACTGAAGCTTTCTTT,CASSTGTSTEAFF
TRBJ2-3,.,TRBV4-3,few,TGCGCCAGCAGCCAAGTCCCGGGAACAGATACGCAGTATTTT,CASSQVPGTDTQYF
TRBJ2-5,TRBD2,TRBV7-2,.,TGTGCCAGCAGCCCAATACTAGCGGGGGCCGGCGAGGTCCAGTACTTC,CASSPILAGAGEVQYF
TRBJ2-5,.,TRBV9,.,TGTGCCAGCAGCGCCGCAGGGGGGTCTCAAGAGACCCAGTACTTC,CASSAAGGSQETQYF